This TCR beta chain was profiled in a study of T cell repertoires in cytomegalovirus infection. For the study at large: Recently identified HLA-C-restricted CMV epitopes and well-studied HLA-B-restricted CMV epitopes were used by the study. Study results and limitations: Frequencies of public TCR beta families were cumulated, and this identified carriers of CMV plus the relevant HLA. It was HLA-C-restricted CMV-specific TCR beta clonotypes that dominated the response ex vivo.

TCRdb redid the calling of the reads with MiXCR, one entry per CDR3 protein. Among a few hundred thousand distinct CDR3 sequences listed, approximately 40% were seen once. About this clonotype itself: The antigen is undetermined.

The V segment lost 2 bases and the J segment 7 bases; nucleotides outside the gene matches: 3. The CDR3 is 13 amino acids. Germline V CDR1 and CDR2: MNHEY, SVGEGT. The sequence was obtained from a human donor in good health (CMV status not recorded). Some clones in this sample may be carry-over from other donors' samples. The chain has TRBV6-2 or TRBV6-3 and TRBJ1-2, with TRBD1 identical over 8 bases. The input for sequencing was cultured PBMCs, taken from culture after CMV antigen stimulation. CDR3 in amino acids: CASSYGQGLGYTF. The CDR3 nucleotides are TGTGCCAGCAGTTACGGACAGGGACTTGGCTACACCTTC.